Given below is one TCR beta chain in context. Germline V CDR1 and CDR2: SNHLY, FYNNEI. J lost 2 bases, V lost 7 bases, and 17 bases had no gene match. The CDR3 is 19 residues long. Repertoires were generated with immunoSEQ multiplex PCR, while TCRdb's copy carries only in-frame clones and drops some. The sample holds about 210,000 clones, roughly nine tenths seen once. The entry originates in a study of blood T cell repertoires in COVID-19. The sequence came from a man aged 35-49 years with acute or convalescent COVID-19. V usage is TRBV2 and J usage is TRBJ1-4; 9 bases match TRBD1. Sequencing input: peripheral blood. The CDR3 region has the DNA TGTGCCAGCACTAACCGGGACAGGGCGCTTATCGGCACTAATGAAAAACTGTTTTTT. This translates into CASTNRDRALIGTNEKLFF.